The T cell receptor beta chain described here comes from a study of T-cell memory formation after mild COVID-19. Study-wide results and caveats: CD4+ contracting clones were mainly CM and EM; CD8+ ones, EMRA. Pre-infection memory contained some responding clones, which suggested that cross-reactive memory had joined.

TCR alpha and TCR beta cDNA libraries carrying sample barcodes and UMIs were produced by 5'RACE using constant-segment primers. In TCRdb, the 5' RACE reads were re-called with MiXCR into one record per CDR3 protein. The data show some 250,000 distinct CDR3 sequences, more than 15% seen once. In its sample, this clonotype was seen many times. The antigen is undetermined. V was cut by 3 bases and J by 1 base, with 6 bases left in between. From germline, CDR1 is SGHDN and CDR2 FVKESK. This CDR3 is 14 amino acids long. The chain recombines TRBV14 with TRBJ2-2; the D gene is possibly TRBD1 (5 bases). The receptor was isolated from a man aged 18 to 30 who had mild COVID-19 (a few samples of this study predate the infection). Cell type and time point are not known. Sequencing was done on a sample of PBMCs or a T cell subset sorted from them (not recorded which). The CDR3 sequence: CASSQGQNTGELFF. The DNA of the CDR3 is TGTGCCAGCAGCCAGGGGCAGAACACCGGGGAGCTGTTTTTT. The variable domain in full, completed from reference TRBV14 and TRBJ2-2, reads EAGVTQFPSHSVIEKGQTVTLRCDPISGHDNLYWYRRVMGKEIKFLLHFVKESKQDESGMPNNRFLAERTGGTYSTLKVQPAELEDSGVYFCASSQGQNTGELFFGEGSRLTVL.